The 27 T cell receptor beta chains listed next were all sequenced from one sample in a study of shared clonotypes between healthy human individuals. The assay was immunoSEQ multiplex PCR, and TCRdb's table has in-frame clones only and misses some. The profile covers roughly 490,000 clones, with around 78% appearing a single time and 10% to 15% taken by the ten largest. The sequenced material came from PBMCs. The receptor source for this set is a woman aged 40 to 55 in good health. Some clones in this sample may be carry-over from other donors' samples.

Ten or more counts support this clone. Other DNA sequences in the same sample also yield this CDR3. The rearrangement joins TRBV9 to TRBJ1-3; the D is unclear. This CDR3 is 12 amino acids long. Deletions cut 0 bases from V and 4 bases from J, with 2 bases between. Germline V CDR1 and CDR2: SGDLS, YYNGEE. The CDR3 loop is CASSVGGNTIYF. As DNA, the CDR3 is TGTGCCAGCAGCGTAGGCGGAAACACCATATATTTT.

Only a few counts were recorded for this clone. The J gene is TRBJ1-2, the V gene TRBV29-1; D may be TRBD1 (6 bases). The germline V gene encodes CDR1 SQVTM and CDR2 ANQGSEA. The CDR3 length is 13 residues. V lost 3 bases and J 5 bases, leaving 13 bases between the germline ends. In DNA form, the CDR3 reads TGCAGCGTTGATTCCGGTGGGACATATGGCTACACCTTC. This gives the protein CSVDSGGTYGYTF.

This clone was counted between two and nine times. This chain uses TRBV10-3 with TRBJ1-5; no reliable D call. This CDR3 is 16 amino acids long. Trimming removed 3 bases from V and 0 bases from J, with 12 bases in between. Per germline, CDR1 ENHRY and CDR2 SYGVKD. Written as DNA, the CDR3 is TGTGCCATCAGTGACGGGGTGACGGATAGCAATCAGCCCCAGCATTTT. This encodes CAISDGVTDSNQPQHF.

V usage is TRBV6-1 and J usage is TRBJ2-5, with TRBD2 as a possible D gene (5 bases). The V and J ends lost 6 bases and 5 bases respectively, with 13 bases between them. Germline V gives CDR1 MNHNS, CDR2 SASEGT. The CDR3 has 13 amino acids. The CDR3 DNA reads as TGTGCCAGCAGGGCCAGCGGACCGGAGACCCAGTACTTC. Protein sequence: CASRASGPETQYF.

The chain carries TRBV5-8 and TRBJ2-1, with 8 bases identical to TRBD2. The CDR3 is made up of 15 amino acids. V was pared by 8 bases and J by 5 bases, with 12 bases of the junction left unmatched. The V gene's germline CDR1 is SGHTS and CDR2 YDEGEE. The CDR3 DNA sequence: TGTGCCAGAGGTTGGACTAGCTCACCGAACAATGAGCAGTTCTTC. This codes for CARGWTSSPNNEQFF.

This clone was seen many times. The V and J genes are TRBV9 and TRBJ2-2; no definite D call. The CDR3 runs to 13 residues. CDR1 and CDR2 from the germline V gene are SGDLS and YYNGEE. Trimming took 1 base from V and 3 from J, leaving 4 bases between them. The CDR3 reads CASSVFDTGELFF. The CDR3 DNA is TGTGCCAGCAGCGTATTCGACACCGGGGAGCTGTTTTTT.

The chain recombines TRBV7-8 with TRBJ2-7; D is uncertain. The length of the CDR3 is 15 residues. Trimming cost V 6 bases and J 13 bases, with 28 bases left between them. Per germline, CDR1 SGHVS and CDR2 FQNEAQ. CDR3 in amino acids: CASSFLRYSPYGQYF. CDR3 bases: TGTGCCAGCAGTTTCCTCCGCTACTCACCCTACGGGCAATACTTC.

The chain combines TRBV20-1 with TRBJ1-1; possibly TRBD1 for D (5 bases). The CDR3 spans 11 residues. Germline CDR1 and CDR2: DFQATT and SNEGSKA (reference sequence). With 4 bases removed from V and 6 bases from J, the gap between germline ends came to 9 bases. The CDR3 protein is CSATRVPEAFF. The CDR3 DNA sequence: TGCAGTGCTACCAGGGTTCCTGAAGCTTTCTTT.

The rearrangement joins TRBV27 to TRBJ1-5; 9 positions agree with TRBD1. The germline gives CDR1 MNHEY, CDR2 SMNVEV (reference sequence). V lost 4 bases and J lost 2; bases outside the gene matches: 3. This CDR3 is built from 15 residues. CDR3 sequence (DNA): TGTGCCAGCAGTTCTACAGGGGGCGGCAATCAGCCCCAGCATTTT. It yields the protein CASSSTGGGNQPQHF.

The chain links TRBV30 to TRBJ1-6, with D possibly being TRBD1 (5 bases). Germline V gene sequence: CDR1 GTSNPN, CDR2 SVGIG (reference sequence). V lost 0 bases, J lost 8 bases, and 11 bases lay in between. The CDR3 has 14 amino acids. CDR3 protein: CAWSVRDPHSPLHF. As DNA, the CDR3 is TGTGCCTGGAGTGTACGGGACCCCCATTCACCCCTCCACTTT. Using reference TRBV30 and TRBJ1-6 for the parts outside the CDR3, the full variable domain is SQTIHQWPATLVQPVGSPLSLECTVEGTSNPNLYWYRQAAGRGLQLLFYSVGIGQISSEVPQNLSASRPQDRQFILSSKKLLLSDSGFYLCAWSVRDPHSPLHFGNGTRLTVT.

This CDR3 reads CASSQDLASGKDEQFF. The CDR3 nucleotides read TGTGCCAGCAGCCAAGATTTGGCTAGCGGGAAGGATGAGCAGTTCTTC. This chain joins TRBV4-2 and TRBJ2-1; 9 bases agree with TRBD2. Germline V CDR1 and CDR2: LGHNA, YNFKEQ. V lost 0 bases to trimming and J lost 8 bases; unmatched junction nucleotides: 8. The CDR3 totals 16 residues.

This chain connects TRBV5-1 to TRBJ2-1, with D perhaps TRBD1 (5 bases). The CDR3 covers 15 residues. The germline V gene encodes CDR1 SGHRS and CDR2 YFSETQ. V dropped 6 bases and J dropped 2 bases, with 15 bases sitting between them. This CDR3 reads CASTPTGGPYNEQFF. CDR3 nucleotides: TGCGCCAGCACTCCCACAGGCGGTCCCTACAATGAGCAGTTCTTC.

The V call is TRBV27, the J call TRBJ2-5, with TRBD2 matching over 7 bases. The CDR3 runs 16 residues. V was pared by 6 bases and J by 4 bases, with 14 bases of the junction left unmatched. Per germline, CDR1 MNHEY and CDR2 SMNVEV (reference sequence). The CDR3 nucleotides are TGTGCCAGCAGACCGGAGCCTCCGGGACTATTAGAGACCCAGTACTTC. This translates into CASRPEPPGLLETQYF.

This chain uses TRBV7-9 with TRBJ2-1; D unresolved. Germline-derived CDR1 and CDR2 are SEHNR and FQNEAQ (reference sequence). CDR3 length: 14 amino acids. V shed 6 bases and J shed 10 bases, with 19 bases lying between them. The CDR3 DNA is TGTGCCAGCAGTCACGAAGGTGCGGCCAGGGAGCAGTTCTTC. Protein sequence: CASSHEGAAREQFF. Together with reference TRBV7-9 and TRBJ2-1, the CDR3 gives the full variable domain: DTGVSQNPRHKITKRGQNVTFRCDPISEHNRLYWYRQTLGQGPEFLTYFQNEAQLEKSRLLSDRFSAERPKGSFSTLEIQRTEQGDSAMYLCASSHEGAAREQFFGPGTRLTVL.

The chain carries TRBV27 and TRBJ1-5; a weak D match, TRBD1 (6 bases). The V gene's germline CDR1 is MNHEY and CDR2 SMNVEV (reference sequence). CDR3 size: 14 residues. Trimming left V 6 bases short and J 1 base short, with 10 bases between. Written as DNA, the CDR3 is TGTGCCAGCAGCAGGGGACGGAGCAATCAGCCCCAGCATTTT. Amino acid sequence: CASSRGRSNQPQHF.

This clone was seen repeatedly, ten times or more. The chain carries TRBV7-9 and TRBJ2-4, with D uncertain. V gave up 5 bases and J gave up 7 bases, with 15 bases separating them. The CDR3 consists of 14 residues. CDR1 is SEHNR, CDR2 FQNEAQ, per germline (reference sequence). CDR3 bases: TGTGCCAGCAGCGGTACGGCCGCGGCGAACATTCAGTACTTC. It codes for CASSGTAAANIQYF.

CDR3 residues: CASSPLAGDTYEQYF. CDR3 in DNA: TGTGCCAGCAGCCCACTGGCGGGAGATACCTACGAGCAGTACTTC. This chain links TRBV5-5 with TRBJ2-7, with 7 bases that match TRBD2. V shed 4 bases, J shed 2 bases, and the junction held 9 bases outside the gene matches. CDR1 SGHKS and CDR2 YYEKEE come from the germline V gene (reference sequence). This CDR3 is built from 15 residues.

The chain is built from TRBV6-1 and TRBJ1-3; perhaps TRBD1 as D (5 bases). The length of the CDR3 is 15 residues. V lost 7 bases to trimming and J lost 0 bases, with 13 bases between them. The germline gives CDR1 MNHNS, CDR2 SASEGT. CDR3 loop: CASNLDSGSGNTIYF. The CDR3 nucleotides are TGTGCCAGCAACTTAGACAGTGGCTCTGGAAACACCATATATTTT.

The gene calls are TRBV7-3 and TRBJ2-1; TRBD2 agrees at 9 bases. The germline CDR1 and CDR2 sequences are SGHTA and FQGTGA. The CDR3 covers 16 residues. Trimming cost V 2 bases and J 10 bases; bases outside gene matches: 12. Written as DNA, the CDR3 is TGTGCCAGCAGCTTAGGACGGGCGACTAGCGGAGGGGAGCAGTTCTTC. Translating it yields CASSLGRATSGGEQFF.

This chain joins TRBV11-2 and TRBJ2-1; perhaps TRBD2 as D (5 bases). Per the germline V gene, CDR1 is SGHAT and CDR2 is FQNNGV. V was pared by 2 bases and J by 6 bases, with 20 bases between. The CDR3 is made up of 17 amino acids. Written as DNA, the CDR3 is TGTGCCAGCAGCTTAAGACTTTCGGTCGGGGATGCCAATGAGCAGTTCTTC. Translation: CASSLRLSVGDANEQFF.

This clone appeared once. The genes are TRBV4-1 and TRBJ2-1; D is possibly TRBD2 (6 bases). V shed 4 bases and J shed 4 bases, with 17 bases lying between them. This CDR3 region has 16 residues. Germline values: CDR1 MGHRA, CDR2 YSYEKL. In DNA form, the CDR3 reads TGCGCCAGCAGCCCAGATGAGGCTAGCGAGTACAATGAGCAGTTCTTC. Translating gives CASSPDEASEYNEQFF.

The chain uses TRBV10-3 and TRBJ1-1; D may be TRBD1 (5 bases). Germline V gene lookup returns CDR1 ENHRY and CDR2 SYGVKD. The CDR3 is 15 residues long. Trimming took 0 bases from V and 3 from J, leaving 11 bases between them. DNA for the CDR3: TGTGCCATCAGTGAGTCAAGGGGAAGGGACACTGAAGCTTTCTTT. This sequence encodes CAISESRGRDTEAFF.

The rearrangement joins TRBV2 to TRBJ1-3; TRBD1 might be the D (5 bases). This CDR3 is 13 amino acids long. Trimming shortened V by 7 bases and J by 0 bases, and 7 bases separated the two germline ends. The germline V gene encodes CDR1 SNHLY and CDR2 FYNNEI. The CDR3: CASNQGSGNTIYF. The CDR3 DNA reads as TGTGCCAGCAATCAGGGCTCTGGAAACACCATATATTTT.

DNA of the CDR3: TGTGCCAGCAGTGAATTCGGAGGCCAAGAGACCCAGTACTTC. Translation gives CASSEFGGQETQYF. This chain joins TRBV25-1 and TRBJ2-5; TRBD2 might be the D (5 bases). The V gene's germline CDR1 is MGHDK and CDR2 SYGVNS. The CDR3 is made up of 14 amino acids. V dropped 1 base and J dropped 1 base, with 7 bases sitting between them.

The V call is TRBV28, the J call TRBJ2-1; 8 positions agree with TRBD2. The germline V gene has CDR1 MDHEN and CDR2 SYDVKM. V was pared by 6 bases and J by 5 bases, with 15 bases of the junction left unmatched. The CDR3 is 17 residues long. The CDR3 loop reads CASSPPRTSSLNNEQFF. The CDR3 nucleotides read TGTGCCAGCAGCCCACCCCGGACTAGCAGCCTAAACAATGAGCAGTTCTTC.

Comment on this clone: The sample contains more than one DNA sequence encoding this CDR3. The chain has TRBV18 and TRBJ2-7; D is uncertain. Germline V gene lookup returns CDR1 KGHSH and CDR2 LQKENI. V was shortened by 0 bases and J by 2 bases, with 8 bases between the two germline ends. The CDR3 has 14 amino acids. The DNA of the CDR3 is TGTGCCAGCTCACCACCGGGCAGAGCCTACGAGCAGTACTTC. Protein product: CASSPPGRAYEQYF.

The chain has TRBV5-1 and TRBJ1-1; 11 nucleotides align to TRBD1. There are 16 residues in the CDR3. Per germline, CDR1 SGHRS and CDR2 YFSETQ. Trimming took 4 bases from V and 4 from J; bases not matched to a gene: 9. The CDR3, as DNA: TGCGCCAGCAGCCCACGGACAGGGGGCGCCGGCACTGAAGCTTTCTTT. Translated, it gives CASSPRTGGAGTEAFF.